These T cell receptor beta chains were read from a single sample in a study of shared clonotypes between healthy human individuals. Only in-frame clones appear in the TCRdb table, and some are missing; sequencing was by immunoSEQ multiplex PCR. The data show about 2 million clones, about 95% seen once. Sequencing was performed on naive CD8+ T cells sorted from blood. The receptors derive from a man aged 18-30 years in good health. CDR3s include the opening cysteine and the closing phenylalanine or tryptophan.

TRBJ2-7 | TRBV6-5 | CASSYTDRVYEQYF
TRBJ1-2 | TRBV7-9 | CASSLTGTGMYGYTF
TRBJ1-6 | TRBV5-4 | CASSLEGVGSPLHF
TRBJ2-1 | TRBV9 | CASSVPTTGLAGYNEQFF
TRBJ1-2 | TRBV25-1 | CASSEQGSYGYTF
TRBJ2-1 | TRBV7-9 | CASSVEYNEQFF
TRBJ2-7 | TRBV7-8 | CASSPVALHYEQYF
TRBJ2-5 | TRBV2 | CASRNRGETQYF
TRBJ2-7 | TRBV7-9 | CASSPGEWQGYEQYF
TRBJ2-5 | TRBV19 | CASSAEGQGQETQYF
TRBJ2-5 | TRBV29-1 | CSVGHGGKETQYF
TRBJ2-5 | TRBV5-4 | CASSPMNQETQYF
TRBJ2-5 | TRBV7-9 | CASSLGAAQETQYF